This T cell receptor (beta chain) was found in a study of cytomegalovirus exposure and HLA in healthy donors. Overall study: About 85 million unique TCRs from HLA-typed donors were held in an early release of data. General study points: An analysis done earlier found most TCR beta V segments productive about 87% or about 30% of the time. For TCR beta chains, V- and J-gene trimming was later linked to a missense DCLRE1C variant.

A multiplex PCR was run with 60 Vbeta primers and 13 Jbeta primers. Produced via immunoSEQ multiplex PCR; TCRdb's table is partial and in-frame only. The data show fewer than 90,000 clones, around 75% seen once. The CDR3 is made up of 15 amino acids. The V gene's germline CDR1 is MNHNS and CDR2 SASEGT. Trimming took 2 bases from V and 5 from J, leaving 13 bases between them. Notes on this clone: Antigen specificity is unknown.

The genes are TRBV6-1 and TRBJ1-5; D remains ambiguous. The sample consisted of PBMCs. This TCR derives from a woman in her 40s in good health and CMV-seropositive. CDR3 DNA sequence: TGTGCCAGCAGTGAATCGGGGTTCGGGCATCAGCCCCAGCATTTT. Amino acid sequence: CASSESGFGHQPQHF.